Listed below are T cell receptor beta chains from one sample, sequenced in a study of breast tumors, draining lymph nodes, adjacent tissues. TCRdb analysed the multiplex PCR reads with MiXCR anew, one entry per CDR3 protein. The sample shows some 150,000 distinct CDR3 sequences, around a third of them seen only once. The sequenced sample was axillary lymph node tissue. Receptors were obtained from a female donor with breast cancer. Some clones in this sample may be carry-over from other donors' samples. Both conserved end residues are trimmed from each CDR3. Expanded clones get a size class; other rows say once, few or many, or leave the size out.

>TRBV11-2|TRBJ2-1|many
ASSDFGLAGAYNEQF
>TRBV19|TRBJ2-2|many
ASRGGTQNTGELF
>TRBV4-2|TRBJ1-4|NA
ASSPRAIRGLEKLF
>TRBV20-1|TRBJ1-1|few
SARGHRDRAF
>TRBV7-2|TRBJ2-6|many
ASSLGGSGANVLT
>TRBV14|TRBJ1-2|many
ASSQGTEGLDYGYT
>TRBV20-1|TRBJ1-6|NA
SATFRDSRNSPLH
>TRBV7-2|TRBJ2-3|NA
ASSQIQGSTDTQC
>TRBV19|TRBJ2-1|many
ASSISREAYNEQF
>TRBV27|TRBJ1-2|many
ASTPSGLLSGYT
>TRBV12-3/TRBV12-4|TRBJ2-4|NA
ASSLPDRGDIQY
>TRBV5-1|TRBJ2-7|many
ASSLISNEQY
>TRBV5-1|TRBJ1-1|few
ASSTGNTEAF
>TRBV10-3|TRBJ2-1|many
AISTGRGGSYNEQF
>TRBV7-2|TRBJ2-3|many
ASSPTRLIADTQY
>TRBV6-6|TRBJ2-7|NA
ASNLRDRDYEQY
>TRBV7-9|TRBJ2-1|many
ASSPRLAGALKNEQF
>TRBV3-1|TRBJ1-4|many
ASSPGQGTGKLF
>TRBV25-1|TRBJ1-2|NA
ASSEGDSHGYT
>TRBV12-3/TRBV12-4|TRBJ1-4|NA
ASSFQGGKLF
>TRBV7-6|TRBJ2-7|NA
ASSFYICSAISKPQQY
>TRBV7-6|TRBJ2-1|many
ASSLGGTAYNERF
>TRBV2|TRBJ1-1|few
ASSEPGPGDRSEAF
>TRBV20-1|TRBJ1-4|NA
SARDRRNNEKLF